Presented here are 29 T cell receptor beta chains from one specimen sequenced in a study of T cells in Graves' hyperthyroidism and ophthalmopathy. The CDR3 regions of TCR beta were amplified from RNA transcripts. TCR CDR3 regions were first amplified by RT-PCR with HTBI primers. TCRdb re-called the multiplex PCR reads with MiXCR, one entry per CDR3 protein. The sample lists 610,000 or so distinct CDR3 sequences; about 43% were seen once. Sequencing was done on a sample of peripheral blood or thyroid tissue (not recorded which). The receptors were sampled from a woman younger than 30 with Graves' hyperthyroidism.

Of note for this clonotype: Just one base apart from a much larger clone, this may be a read error. The chain employs TRBV10-3 and TRBJ1-2, with D hard to call. Looked up from germline, CDR1 is ENHRY and CDR2 is SYGVKD. Trimming stripped 3 bases from V and 8 bases from J, with 7 bases between. The length of the CDR3 is 11 residues. The CDR3 loop is CAISERMGYTF. CDR3 nucleotides: TGTGCCATCAGTGAAAGGATGGGCTACACCTTC.

This clonotype came up many times. The rearrangement joins TRBV7-8 to TRBJ1-5, with D unclear. V shed 4 bases and J shed 2 bases, with 15 bases lying between them. Germline CDR1 and CDR2: SGHVS and FQNEAQ. The length of the CDR3 is 16 residues. In nucleotides, the CDR3 is TGTGCCAGCAGCTCCCCCTCTACTCGTGGCAATCAGCCCCAGCATTTT. Its protein is CASSSPSTRGNQPQHF.

This clonotype has at least ten counts. The chain is built from TRBV24-1 and TRBJ1-1; D is possibly TRBD1 (5 bases). Germline loops: CDR1 KGHDR, CDR2 SFDVKD. The CDR3 covers 13 residues. Between the trimmed V and J ends, which lost 12 bases and 0 bases, there was a span of 13 bases. This CDR3 reads CAVRGSMNTEAFF. CDR3 DNA sequence: TGTGCCGTCCGGGGCTCCATGAACACTGAAGCTTTCTTT.

Only one count was recorded for this clonotype. This sequence joins TRBV15 and TRBJ1-2, with 7 bases matching TRBD1. The CDR3 extends over 15 amino acids. V was clipped by 4 bases and J by 4 bases; unmatched bases: 9. Germline CDR1 reads LNHNV; CDR2 reads YYDKDF (reference sequence). The CDR3 bases are TGTGCCACCAGCACGAACAGGGGCCAGGGCTATGGCTACACCTTC. The encoded protein is CATSTNRGQGYGYTF.

This clonotype was counted once. The rearrangement joins TRBV11-2 to TRBJ1-5; 13 bases match TRBD2. The J call may be mistaken, given a closer DNA end match to TRBJ2-3. CDR1 SGHAT and CDR2 FQNNGV come from the germline V gene. The CDR3 is 15 amino acids. CDR3 in amino acids: CASSPGLAGRYTQYF. The DNA of the CDR3 is TGTGCCAGCAGCCCGGGACTAGCGGGGAGGTATACGCAGTATTTT.

The chain combines TRBV9 with TRBJ2-2; D perhaps matches TRBD1 (5 bases). V lost 3 bases and J 8 bases, leaving 8 bases between the germline ends. The CDR3 has 12 amino acids. Germline lookup yields CDR1 SGDLS and CDR2 YYNGEE. The CDR3 region is CASSERTGELFF. The CDR3 DNA is TGTGCCAGCAGCGAGAGGACAGGGGAGCTGTTTTTT.

This clonotype was recorded at least ten times. The V call is TRBV27, the J call TRBJ1-2, with D tentatively TRBD1 (5 bases). The length of the CDR3 is 16 residues. Germline-derived CDR1 and CDR2 are MNHEY and SMNVEV (reference sequence). Trimming removed 5 bases at V and 3 bases at J, with 19 bases between. DNA of the CDR3: TGTGCCAGCAGTCCCTTCGGGGGGGGGTACGACTATGGCTACACCTTC. It specifies CASSPFGGGYDYGYTF.

The chain has TRBV14 and TRBJ1-2; D is perhaps TRBD1 (6 bases). CDR1 and CDR2 (germline): SGHDN, FVKESK. The CDR3 totals 15 residues. V was trimmed by 2 bases and J by 5 bases, leaving 15 bases between them. CDR3 sequence reads: CASSQYQGSRYGYTF. CDR3 in DNA: TGTGCCAGCAGCCAATATCAGGGGAGTAGGTATGGCTACACCTTC.

V and J are TRBV27 and TRBJ2-7; D not resolved. The CDR3 consists of 13 residues. V lost 4 bases and J lost 3, with 10 bases in between. Germline CDR1 MNHEY, CDR2 SMNVEV (reference sequence). Written as DNA, the CDR3 is TGTGCCAGCAGTTATGGGCTCCTCTACGAGCAGTACTTC. It yields the protein CASSYGLLYEQYF.

A remark on this clonotype: Given a much more abundant clone one base away, this may be a read error. V is TRBV12-3 or TRBV12-4 and J is TRBJ1-5, with D hard to call. Between the trimmed V and J ends, which lost 2 bases and 3 bases, there was a span of 11 bases. This CDR3 comprises 15 residues. The CDR3 sequence: CASSLLLGSNQPQHF. The CDR3 DNA sequence: TGTGCCAGCAGTTTACTACTTGGGTCCAATCAGCCCCAGCATTTT.

This clonotype has a handful of counts. The chain combines TRBV12-3 or TRBV12-4 with TRBJ2-5; the D is unclear. The CDR3 spans 9 residues. Trimming left V 1 base short and J 10 bases short, with 1 base between. The CDR3 DNA reads as TGTGCCAGCAGTTTAGACCAGTACTTC. Translating gives CASSLDQYF.

The chain is built from TRBV20-1 and TRBJ1-5; the D is unclear. From germline, CDR1 is DFQATT and CDR2 SNEGSKA (reference sequence). Between the trimmed V and J ends, which lost 3 bases and 11 bases, there was a span of 26 bases. The CDR3 loop spans 16 amino acids. As DNA, the CDR3 is TGCAGTGCTAGTTTTCCTAGCGGGAGGGCAGGAGAGACCCAGCATTTT. Translated: CSASFPSGRAGETQHF.

At least ten counts were recorded for this clonotype. V usage is TRBV6-4 and J usage is TRBJ2-2; D not resolved. The CDR3 extends over 15 amino acids. Germline CDR1 is MRHNA and CDR2 is SNTAGT. The V end lost 3 bases, the J end lost 5 bases, and 13 bases lay between the germline ends. CDR3 DNA sequence: TGTGCCAGCAGTGAACAGACCTTTGGGACCGGGGAGCTGTTTTTT. Its translation is CASSEQTFGTGELFF.

The table lists this clonotype with many counts. The chain joins TRBV2 to TRBJ2-7; 13 nucleotides agree with TRBD2. After removal of 11 bases from V and 3 bases from J, the junction contained 4 bases not matched to a gene. Germline loops: CDR1 SNHLY, CDR2 FYNNEI. The CDR3 is 13 amino acids. The CDR3 DNA reads as TGTGCCTTGGGGACTAGCGGGAACTACGAGCAGTACTTC. This sequence encodes CALGTSGNYEQYF.

This clonotype was seen at least ten times. The chain is built from TRBV7-9 and TRBJ2-7, with D uncertain. Per germline, CDR1 SEHNR and CDR2 FQNEAQ (reference sequence). CDR3 length: 12 amino acids. V was trimmed by 5 bases and J by 1 base, leaving 6 bases between them. The CDR3 sequence is CASSIGSYEQYF. CDR3 DNA sequence: TGTGCCAGCAGCATAGGGTCCTACGAGCAGTACTTC.

In DNA form, the CDR3 reads TGCAGTGCACACTTGGGCGGCCTAGCGGGAGATACGCAGTATTTT. Amino acids: CSAHLGGLAGDTQYF. The J gene is TRBJ2-3, the V gene TRBV20-1; 8 positions agree with TRBD2. From germline, CDR1 is DFQATT and CDR2 SNEGSKA (reference sequence). The V and J ends lost 6 bases and 5 bases, in that order; junction bases with no gene match: 13. The CDR3 sequence is 15 residues long.

The chain employs TRBV7-2 and TRBJ1-5; possibly TRBD1 for D (5 bases). V lost 5 bases and J lost 11, with 13 bases in between. Germline CDR1 is SGHTA and CDR2 is FQGNSA. This CDR3 is 12 amino acids long. CDR3 in amino acids: CASSGARQTQHF. The CDR3 region has the DNA TGTGCCAGCAGCGGGGCGAGGCAGACCCAGCATTTT.

The table lists this clonotype with many counts. The chain employs TRBV29-1 and TRBJ2-1; no clear D. Trimming took 3 bases from V and 7 from J, leaving 4 bases between them. CDR1 is SQVTM and CDR2 is ANQGSEA in the germline V gene. The CDR3 is made up of 10 amino acids. CDR3 residues: CSVESNEQFF. CDR3 bases: TGCAGCGTTGAGTCGAATGAGCAGTTCTTC.

This clonotype appeared a few times. The chain couples TRBV15 to TRBJ1-1, with D possibly being TRBD1 (6 bases). This CDR3 contains 13 residues. Per germline, CDR1 LNHNV and CDR2 YYDKDF (reference sequence). Between the trimmed V and J ends, which lost 5 bases and 4 bases, there was a span of 11 bases. CDR3 DNA: TGTGCCACCAGCCCCCGCAGGGGCACTGAAGCTTTCTTT. This sequence encodes CATSPRRGTEAFF. Full variable domain (remainder filled in from reference TRBV15 and TRBJ1-1): DAMVIQNPRYQVTQFGKPVTLSCSQTLNHNVMYWYQQKSSQAPKLLFHYYDKDFNNEADTPDNFQSRRPNTSFCFLDIRSPGLGDTAMYLCATSPRRGTEAFFGQGTRLTVV.

The rearrangement links TRBV20-1 to TRBJ2-7, with 9 bases that match TRBD2. The junction had 8 bases not matched to a gene; V was cut back by 3 bases and J by 2 bases. The V gene's germline CDR1 is DFQATT and CDR2 SNEGSKA (reference sequence). The CDR3 is 15 residues long. The DNA for the CDR3 is TGCAGTGCTAGGGATCTAGCGGGGCCGACCTACGAGCAGTACTTC. Translation: CSARDLAGPTYEQYF.

The rearrangement links TRBV7-2 to TRBJ2-6; TRBD1 aligns across 11 bases. The J segment lost 11 bases and the V segment lost 5 bases, leaving 5 bases of the junction unmatched. The V gene's germline CDR1 is SGHTA and CDR2 FQGNSA. The CDR3 has 14 amino acids. CDR3 in DNA: TGTGCCAGCAGCACTTGGACAGGGGGCTACGTCCTGACTTTC. It specifies CASSTWTGGYVLTF.

This clonotype was counted a few times. A much bigger clone sits one base away, suggesting this may be a read error. The V call is TRBV9, the J call TRBJ2-5; weak D call: TRBD1 (5 bases). Trimming shortened V by 4 bases and J by 6 bases, and 10 bases separated the two germline ends. Germline V lookup: CDR1 SGDLS, CDR2 YYNGEE. The CDR3 is made up of 12 amino acids. CDR3 sequence: CASSQGWKTQYF. The DNA of the CDR3 is TGTGCCAGCAGCCAGGGTTGGAAGACCCAGTACTTC. Full variable domain (rest looked up from reference TRBV9 and TRBJ2-5): DSGVTQTPKHLITATGQRVTLRCSPRSGDLSVYWYQQSLDQGLQFLIQYYNGEERAKGNILERFSAQQFPDLHSELNLSSLELGDSALYFCASSQGWKTQYFGPGTRLLVL.

The rearrangement links TRBV29-1 to TRBJ2-5, with a weak D call TRBD2 (7 bases). Germline V lookup: CDR1 SQVTM, CDR2 ANQGSEA. The CDR3 is made up of 13 amino acids. The V and J ends lost 8 bases and 3 bases respectively, with 16 bases between them. This chain's CDR3 is CSSHRGAEETQYF. The CDR3 DNA follows: TGCAGCAGCCATCGGGGGGCGGAAGAGACCCAGTACTTC.

This clonotype was seen ten or more times. The chain combines TRBV6-6 with TRBJ1-6; 8 positions match TRBD1. In germline, CDR1 is MNHNY, CDR2 SVGAGI (reference sequence). J was trimmed by 5 bases and V by 7 bases; bases with no gene match: 7. The length of the CDR3 is 15 residues. The CDR3, as DNA: TGTGCCAGCACCGACAGGGGAGGGAATAATTCACCCCTCCACTTT. Translation: CASTDRGGNNSPLHF.

The rearrangement links TRBV10-3 to TRBJ1-2; no clear D gene. The CDR3 consists of 15 residues. The V end was cut by 0 bases, the J end by 0 bases, with 8 bases between. Germline lookup yields CDR1 ENHRY and CDR2 SYGVKD. The CDR3 DNA reads as TGTGCCATCAGTGAGTCGCCGGAAACTAACTATGGCTACACCTTC. It yields the protein CAISESPETNYGYTF.

The genes are TRBV29-1 and TRBJ1-5; the D is unclear. The CDR3 has 14 amino acids. The V gene's germline CDR1 is SQVTM and CDR2 ANQGSEA. CDR3 nucleotide sequence: TGCAGTTTAAGTCGGGGTCAGAGCAATCAGCCCCAGCATTTT. It specifies CSLSRGQSNQPQHF.

At least ten counts were recorded for this clonotype. The V and J genes are TRBV12-5 and TRBJ1-5; 11 nucleotides agree with TRBD1. The V gene's germline CDR1 is LGHNT and CDR2 FRNRAP. The CDR3 contains 16 residues. V lost 6 bases, J lost 5 bases, and 9 bases stayed unmatched. The CDR3 region has the DNA TGTGCTAGTGGCCTAGGACAGGGGGCGCGTGATCAGCCCCAGCATTTT. It specifies CASGLGQGARDQPQHF.

This clonotype was observed at least ten times. The chain joins TRBV5-1 to TRBJ1-1; D perhaps matches TRBD1 (5 bases). CDR1 and CDR2 from the germline V gene are SGHRS and YFSETQ. Trimming removed 5 bases at V and 2 bases at J, with 10 bases between. The CDR3 extends over 13 amino acids. The DNA for the CDR3 is TGCGCCAGCAGTCGGGACCCAAACACTGAAGCTTTCTTT. Translating it yields CASSRDPNTEAFF.

The chain has TRBV2 and TRBJ2-7; D may be TRBD2 (5 bases). The better agreement between TRBJ2-1 and the DNA end casts doubt on the J call. Germline CDR1 is SNHLY and CDR2 is FYNNEI. This CDR3 spans 14 amino acids. CDR3 amino acids: CASSESGYNNEQFF. In DNA form, the CDR3 reads TGTGCCAGCAGTGAATCGGGGTATAACAATGAGCAGTTCTTC.